These 28 T cell receptor beta chains came from one sample sequenced in a study of cytomegalovirus exposure and HLA in healthy donors. PCR employed 60 Vbeta and 13 Jbeta primers. Only in-frame clones appear in the TCRdb table, and some are missing; sequencing was by immunoSEQ multiplex PCR. The table has roughly 56,000 clones, 80% to 90% seen once. Input material: PBMCs. The receptors derive from a man aged 18-30 years in good health and CMV-seronegative.

The gene calls are TRBV10-2 and TRBJ1-2; perhaps TRBD1 as D (6 bases). V was pared by 1 base and J by 4 bases, with 7 bases between. The germline V gene encodes CDR1 WSHSY and CDR2 SAAADI. The CDR3 consists of 13 residues. This CDR3 is CASSELGGYGYTF. In nucleotides, the CDR3 is TGCGCCAGCAGTGAGTTAGGGGGCTATGGCTACACCTTC.

There are a few counts of this clone. This chain connects TRBV4-1 to TRBJ2-1; the match to TRBD1 covers 9 bases. Germline lookup yields CDR1 MGHRA and CDR2 YSYEKL. CDR3 length: 16 amino acids. Trimming cost V 4 bases and J 8 bases; bases outside gene matches: 12. Here the CDR3 reads CASSRAPGQGIDEQFF. As DNA, the CDR3 is TGCGCCAGCAGCCGGGCACCGGGACAGGGAATCGATGAGCAGTTCTTC.

The rearrangement uses TRBV9 and TRBJ2-2; TRBD1 agrees at 7 bases. Germline V gene sequence: CDR1 SGDLS, CDR2 YYNGEE. J was trimmed by 6 bases and V by 6 bases; bases with no gene match: 8. This CDR3 is built from 14 residues. The CDR3 region has the DNA TGTGCCAGCAACACGGACAGGTTGTCCGGGGAGCTGTTTTTT. The encoded protein is CASNTDRLSGELFF.

The V gene is TRBV23-1, the J gene TRBJ2-2, with D tentatively TRBD2 (6 bases). TRBV23-1 is labeled an ORF, and its function is uncertain. V lost 4 bases and J 4 bases, leaving 13 bases between the germline ends. The CDR3 is 15 amino acids. Here the CDR3 reads CASSRDFPPTGELFF. The DNA of the CDR3 is TGCGCCAGCAGTCGGGACTTCCCCCCCACCGGGGAGCTGTTTTTT.

The chain recombines TRBV30 with TRBJ1-2; 10 positions agree with TRBD1. CDR3 size: 17 residues. The germline V gene has CDR1 GTSNPN and CDR2 SVGIG (reference sequence). V lost 4 bases to trimming and J lost 1 base; unmatched junction nucleotides: 12. The CDR3 DNA follows: TGTGCCTGGACGAGCCCCGGGACAGGGGATTATAACTATGGCTACACCTTC. Protein sequence: CAWTSPGTGDYNYGYTF. The complete variable domain, with remaining parts taken from reference TRBV30 and TRBJ1-2, reads SQTIHQWPATLVQPVGSPLSLECTVEGTSNPNLYWYRQAAGRGLQLLFYSVGIGQISSEVPQNLSASRPQDRQFILSSKKLLLSDSGFYLCAWTSPGTGDYNYGYTFGSGTRLTVV.

This rearrangement joins TRBV15 to TRBJ1-2; tentative D call: TRBD1 (5 bases). This CDR3 has 13 amino acids. The V gene's germline CDR1 is LNHNV and CDR2 YYDKDF (reference sequence). Trimming left V 1 base short and J 6 bases short, with 9 bases between. In nucleotides, the CDR3 is TGTGCCACCAGCAGAGGGGGAGGGGATGGCTACACCTTC. This encodes CATSRGGGDGYTF.

The rearrangement links TRBV4-1 to TRBJ2-7; maybe TRBD1 (5 bases). This CDR3 has 15 residues. Germline assignment: CDR1 MGHRA and CDR2 YSYEKL. The V gene lost 3 bases and the J gene lost 5 bases, with 17 bases spanning the gap. CDR3: CASSQPTGQWNEQYF. The CDR3 bases are TGCGCCAGCAGCCAGCCAACAGGTCAGTGGAACGAGCAGTACTTC.

The J gene is TRBJ1-1, the V gene TRBV7-6; D is possibly TRBD1 (6 bases). Deletions cut 5 bases from V and 5 bases from J, with 15 bases between. The CDR3 length is 14 residues. Germline V CDR1 and CDR2: SGHVS, FNYEAQ. This CDR3 reads CASSIGGGWTEAFF. CDR3 coding DNA: TGTGCCAGCAGCATCGGCGGGGGCTGGACTGAAGCTTTCTTT.

The chain recombines TRBV5-1 with TRBJ1-5; 11 nucleotides match TRBD1. The length of the CDR3 is 15 residues. Germline lookup yields CDR1 SGHRS and CDR2 YFSETQ. Losses at the gene ends were 3 bases for V and 5 bases for J; bases not matched to a gene: 4. This CDR3 reads CASSSGDRGDQPQHF. The CDR3 region has the DNA TGCGCCAGCAGCTCCGGGGACAGGGGGGATCAGCCCCAGCATTTT.

This chain links TRBV13 with TRBJ1-1; 8 bases line up with TRBD1. The CDR3 sequence is 14 residues long. Germline-derived CDR1 and CDR2 are PRHDT and FYEKMQ (reference sequence). The junction had 9 bases not matched to a gene; V was cut back by 5 bases and J by 7 bases. In nucleotides, the CDR3 is TGTGCCAGCAGCCCAACGACAGGGGTAGGTGAAGCTTTCTTT. Protein sequence: CASSPTTGVGEAFF.

The J gene is TRBJ2-1, the V gene TRBV7-9; D may be TRBD2 (6 bases). Trimming cost V 5 bases and J 16 bases, with 27 bases left between them. The CDR3 sequence is 15 residues long. Germline assignment: CDR1 SEHNR and CDR2 FQNEAQ (reference sequence). CDR3 protein: CASSNLETAGPRQFF. The CDR3, as DNA: TGTGCCAGCAGCAACCTCGAAACGGCGGGACCACGCCAATTCTTC.

This chain links TRBV10-2 with TRBJ2-7; 7 positions agree with TRBD1. There are 14 residues in the CDR3. The germline CDR1 and CDR2 sequences are WSHSY and SAAADI. J lost 3 bases, V lost 3 bases, and 5 bases had no gene match. The CDR3 DNA reads TGCGCCAGCAGTGAAGGGGACAGAGTCTACGAGCAGTACTTC. Residues: CASSEGDRVYEQYF.

This clone was observed a few times. CDR3 bases: TGTGCCAGCAGTGAAGTTAAGGGGCTATACGAGCAGTACTTC. Its translation: CASSEVKGLYEQYF. The genes are TRBV6-1 and TRBJ2-7; TRBD1 is a possible D gene (5 bases). V lost 1 base and J lost 4, with 11 bases in between. Germline lookup yields CDR1 MNHNS and CDR2 SASEGT. The CDR3 runs 14 residues.

V usage is TRBV28 and J usage is TRBJ2-4; 16 bases agree with TRBD2. CDR3 size: 18 residues. Unmatched junction bases numbered 6, after V lost 6 bases and J lost 1 base. Looked up from germline, CDR1 is MDHEN and CDR2 is SYDVKM. The CDR3 here is CASSRGTSGGAAKNIQYF. The CDR3 nucleotides read TGTGCCAGCAGCCGCGGGACTAGCGGGGGGGCGGCCAAAAACATTCAGTACTTC.

J is TRBJ1-3 and V is TRBV29-1; TRBD1 agrees at 9 bases. This CDR3 contains 15 residues. CDR1 is SQVTM and CDR2 is ANQGSEA in the germline V gene. J was trimmed by 2 bases and V by 6 bases; bases with no gene match: 8. The CDR3 bases are TGCAGCGTCTTACTCCGGACAGGGGCTGGAAACACCATATATTTT. Amino acids: CSVLLRTGAGNTIYF.

The chain joins TRBV7-2 to TRBJ1-5; D gene unclear. This CDR3 has 14 amino acids. V lost 1 base and J lost 1, with 5 bases in between. Per germline, CDR1 SGHTA and CDR2 FQGNSA. CDR3 in amino acids: CASSLGRSNQPQHF. The CDR3, as DNA: TGTGCCAGCAGCTTAGGGCGGAGCAATCAGCCCCAGCATTTT.

The chain's CDR3 is CASSLEGNYQPQHF. For the CDR3, the DNA is TGCGCCAGCAGCTTGGAGGGGAATTATCAGCCCCAGCATTTT. The chain is built from TRBV5-1 and TRBJ1-5, with D perhaps matching TRBD1 (5 bases). V was pared by 0 bases and J by 5 bases, with 9 bases between. Germline CDR1 and CDR2: SGHRS and YFSETQ. This CDR3 region has 14 residues.

V gene TRBV30 combines with J gene TRBJ2-7; D unclear. The germline V and J ends were trimmed by 0 bases and 5 bases, with 14 bases remaining between them. Germline V CDR1 and CDR2: GTSNPN, SVGIG (reference sequence). The CDR3 contains 14 residues. CDR3 residues: CAWSVLVNADEQYF. CDR3 coding DNA: TGTGCCTGGAGTGTACTGGTAAACGCGGACGAGCAGTACTTC.

The chain links TRBV6-1 to TRBJ1-3; unclear D gene. The CDR3 contains 13 residues. In germline, CDR1 is MNHNS, CDR2 SASEGT. Trimming removed 0 bases from V and 5 bases from J, with 5 bases in between. The CDR3 sequence is CASSEAPRNTIYF. The CDR3 region has the DNA TGTGCCAGCAGTGAAGCCCCTCGAAACACCATATATTTT.

The J gene is TRBJ2-7, the V gene TRBV18; 7 bases fit TRBD2. This CDR3 spans 14 amino acids. Germline loops: CDR1 KGHSH, CDR2 LQKENI. Trimming at V came to 11 bases and at J to 6 bases, leaving 16 bases not matched to a gene. The CDR3 DNA reads as TGTGCCGCCAGCTCGGCCCGGGGCGGGAGCGAGCAGTACTTC. Residues: CAASSARGGSEQYF.

The chain combines TRBV9 with TRBJ2-1; no clear D gene. Germline CDR1 SGDLS, CDR2 YYNGEE. The V gene lost 0 bases and the J gene lost 0 bases, with 7 bases spanning the gap. The CDR3 has 15 residues. The CDR3 nucleotides read TGTGCCAGCAGCGTAGAATCGAGCTCCTACAATGAGCAGTTCTTC. Amino acid sequence: CASSVESSSYNEQFF.

The chain combines TRBV11-3 with TRBJ1-1; 9 nucleotides match TRBD1. The CDR3 consists of 14 residues. Trimming removed 4 bases from V and 4 bases from J; junction bases left unmatched: 4. The germline gives CDR1 SGHNT, CDR2 YENEEA. The CDR3 DNA reads as TGTGCCAGCAGCTGGGGGACAGGGTTCACTGAAGCTTTCTTT. Translation gives CASSWGTGFTEAFF. Supplemented by reference TRBV11-3 and TRBJ1-1, the full variable domain reads EAGVVQSPRYKIIEKKQPVAFWCNPISGHNTLYWYLQNLGQGPELLIRYENEEAVDDSQLPKDRFSAERLKGVDSTLKIQPAELGDSAVYLCASSWGTGFTEAFFGQGTRLTVV.

For this clone: One junction end disagrees with the germline gene, perhaps due to a read error. The CDR3 DNA sequence: TGTGCTAGCAGTTTCGGATCCACGGGGCAAGAGACCCAGTACTTC. It encodes CASSFGSTGQETQYF. V gene TRBV7-7 combines with J gene TRBJ2-5; tentatively, D is TRBD2 (5 bases). The CDR3 totals 15 residues. Per germline, CDR1 SSHAT and CDR2 FNYEAQ (reference sequence).

A word on this clone: The junction departs from the called germline gene at one end, perhaps through a read error. The V call is TRBV29-1, the J call TRBJ2-1; TRBD1 matches 9 bases. Germline V gives CDR1 SQVTM, CDR2 ANQGSEA. The CDR3 length is 20 residues. The DNA for the CDR3 is TGCAGCGTGACCCTGTCAGGGGACAGGGTGTCCCTTGGCTCCTACAGTGAGCAGTTCTTC. The encoded protein is CSVTLSGDRVSLGSYSEQFF.

V is TRBV6-4 and J is TRBJ1-4, with 8 positions matching TRBD1. This CDR3 is built from 13 residues. J was trimmed by 7 bases and V by 10 bases; bases with no gene match: 8. CDR1 and CDR2 (germline): MRHNA, SNTAGT. The CDR3 nucleotides are TGTGCCACCAACGGACAGGGCGGTGAAAAACTGTTTTTT. It specifies CATNGQGGEKLFF.

This chain links TRBV28 with TRBJ1-1, with 8 bases lining up with TRBD1. The CDR3 extends over 16 amino acids. The junction had 10 bases not matched to a gene; V was cut back by 6 bases and J by 1 base. The germline V gene has CDR1 MDHEN and CDR2 SYDVKM. The CDR3 is CASSPTPGTGNTEAFF. In DNA, the CDR3 is TGTGCCAGCAGCCCTACTCCCGGGACAGGGAACACTGAAGCTTTCTTT.

In the case of this clone: Mismatch with germline at one junction end may stem from a read error. The chain employs TRBV7-7 and TRBJ1-2, with D perhaps matching TRBD1 (5 bases). This CDR3 contains 12 residues. Per the germline V gene, CDR1 is SSHAT and CDR2 is FNYEAQ (reference sequence). CDR3 DNA: TGTGCTAGCAGCGGAGGGGCTCGTGGCTACACCTTC. Translation gives CASSGGARGYTF.

DNA of the CDR3: TGTGCCAGCACCGGGACAGGCCACTACGAGCAGTACTTC. It is translated as CASTGTGHYEQYF. The chain couples TRBV6-6 to TRBJ2-7; TRBD1 matches at 8 bases. The CDR3 length is 13 residues. Germline loops: CDR1 MNHNY, CDR2 SVGAGI (reference sequence). Losses at the gene ends were 7 bases for V and 3 bases for J; bases not matched to a gene: 5.